These T cell receptor beta chains were read from a single sample in a study of response to subunit inactivated influenza vaccine. MiXCR, applied by TCRdb to the RT-PCR reads, yields one record per CDR3 protein. The table records just under 550,000 distinct CDR3 sequences, under 30% of them present only once. Separately, the same data were catalogued under a study of T cells expressing NK-cell markers.

The specimen was CD4+ T cells sorted from PBMCs, collected about 13 days after vaccination. These receptors came from a man between 50 and 59 years old who received an inactivated influenza vaccine. The CDR3 runs from the conserved cysteine through the conserved F or W. D genes are given only for firm matches. The size entry is marked missing in some rows and otherwise reads once, few, many or a size class.

j_call: TRBJ2-5
v_call: TRBV20-1
clone_size: NA
d_call: TRBD2
cdr3_aa: CSADSGLAGGTQYF
cdr3_nt: TGCAGTGCCGACAGTGGGCTAGCGGGAGGGACCCAGTACTTC

j_call: TRBJ2-1
v_call: TRBV5-1
clone_size: NA
d_call: TRBD2
cdr3_aa: CASSILSGAYNEQFF
cdr3_nt: TGCGCCAGCAGCATTCTTAGCGGGGCTTACAATGAGCAGTTCTTC

j_call: TRBJ2-1
v_call: TRBV11-3
clone_size: few
d_call: NA
cdr3_aa: CASSFGTTGNEQFF
cdr3_nt: TGTGCCAGCAGCTTTGGGACAACTGGGAATGAGCAGTTCTTC

j_call: TRBJ2-1
v_call: TRBV20-1
clone_size: NA
d_call: NA
cdr3_aa: CSAMNIEGNEQFF
cdr3_nt: TGCAGTGCTATGAACATCGAGGGGAATGAGCAGTTCTTC

j_call: TRBJ2-1
v_call: TRBV19
clone_size: NA
d_call: NA
cdr3_aa: CASSPLPQGEQFF
cdr3_nt: TGTGCCAGTAGCCCCCTCCCTCAGGGTGAGCAGTTCTTC

j_call: TRBJ2-5
v_call: TRBV9
clone_size: NA
d_call: NA
cdr3_aa: CASSVTGRKETQYF
cdr3_nt: TGTGCCAGCAGCGTCACAGGGCGTAAAGAGACCCAGTACTTC

j_call: TRBJ1-1
v_call: TRBV28
clone_size: few
d_call: TRBD1
cdr3_aa: CASSPSGGRKKTEAFF
cdr3_nt: TGTGCCAGCAGTCCCTCAGGGGGCAGGAAGAAGACTGAAGCTTTCTTT

j_call: TRBJ2-2
v_call: TRBV19
clone_size: NA
d_call: TRBD1
cdr3_aa: CASSMGQGRYTGELFF
cdr3_nt: TGTGCCAGTAGTATGGGACAGGGGAGGTATACCGGGGAGCTGTTTTTT

j_call: TRBJ1-1
v_call: TRBV18
clone_size: few
d_call: NA
cdr3_aa: CASSPRPGWDTEAFF
cdr3_nt: TGTGCCAGCTCCCCGAGGCCAGGGTGGGACACTGAAGCTTTCTTT

j_call: TRBJ2-3
v_call: TRBV5-5
clone_size: few
d_call: NA
cdr3_aa: CASRQVADTQYF
cdr3_nt: TGTGCCAGCAGGCAAGTTGCAGATACGCAGTATTTT

j_call: TRBJ2-7
v_call: TRBV28
clone_size: NA
d_call: NA
cdr3_aa: CASTGAPSYEQYF
cdr3_nt: TGTGCCAGCACAGGGGCCCCCTCCTACGAGCAGTACTTC

j_call: TRBJ1-2
v_call: TRBV20-1
clone_size: few
d_call: TRBD1
cdr3_aa: CSARAQDRALGYTF
cdr3_nt: TGCAGTGCTAGGGCTCAAGACAGGGCCCTTGGCTACACCTTC

j_call: TRBJ2-1
v_call: TRBV20-1
clone_size: NA
d_call: TRBD2
cdr3_aa: CSAREGTTNNEQFF
cdr3_nt: TGCAGTGCTAGGGAGGGGACTACCAACAATGAGCAGTTCTTC

j_call: TRBJ2-3
v_call: TRBV7-2
clone_size: NA
d_call: TRBD2
cdr3_aa: CASSRAFGGREEDTQYF
cdr3_nt: TGTGCCAGCAGCCGGGCGTTTGGCGGGAGGGAGGAAGATACGCAGTATTTT

j_call: TRBJ2-2
v_call: TRBV5-8
clone_size: many
d_call: NA
cdr3_aa: CASSYYPTGELFF
cdr3_nt: TGTGCCAGCAGCTACTATCCCACCGGGGAGCTGTTTTTT

j_call: TRBJ1-5
v_call: TRBV19
clone_size: many
d_call: NA
cdr3_aa: CASSIGKGRSLGQPQHF
cdr3_nt: TGTGCCAGTAGTATCGGAAAAGGTAGAAGTCTCGGGCAGCCCCAGCATTTT

j_call: TRBJ2-3
v_call: TRBV12-3/TRBV12-4
clone_size: few
d_call: NA
cdr3_aa: CASSFGPLWAERERTDTQYF
cdr3_nt: TGTGCCAGCAGTTTTGGCCCCTTGTGGGCAGAGCGCGAACGCACAGATACGCAGTATTTT

j_call: TRBJ2-3
v_call: TRBV5-1
clone_size: few
d_call: NA
cdr3_aa: CASSIGPTDTQYF
cdr3_nt: TGCGCCAGCAGCATTGGCCCCACAGATACGCAGTATTTT

j_call: TRBJ2-3
v_call: TRBV20-1
clone_size: few
d_call: NA
cdr3_aa: CSAFSGGYTDTQYF
cdr3_nt: TGCAGTGCTTTTAGCGGCGGCTACACAGATACGCAGTATTTT

j_call: TRBJ1-2
v_call: TRBV5-1
clone_size: few
d_call: NA
cdr3_aa: CASSLVEARGYTF
cdr3_nt: TGCGCCAGCAGCTTGGTTGAGGCCCGAGGCTACACCTTC

j_call: TRBJ2-3
v_call: TRBV7-9
clone_size: NA
d_call: NA
cdr3_aa: CASSLARSWSTDTQYF
cdr3_nt: TGTGCCAGCAGCTTAGCCAGGAGTTGGAGCACAGATACGCAGTATTTT

j_call: TRBJ1-4
v_call: TRBV3-1
clone_size: NA
d_call: NA
cdr3_aa: CASSQVRTVATNERLFF
cdr3_nt: TGTGCCAGCAGCCAAGTTCGGACGGTTGCAACTAATGAAAGACTGTTTTTT

j_call: TRBJ2-3
v_call: TRBV7-9
clone_size: NA
d_call: NA
cdr3_aa: CASSPRSLGTDTQYF
cdr3_nt: TGTGCCAGCAGCCCGCGGAGCCTGGGGACAGATACGCAGTATTTT

j_call: TRBJ2-1
v_call: TRBV5-1
clone_size: NA
d_call: TRBD2
cdr3_aa: CASSPQLAGGNEQFF
cdr3_nt: TGCGCCAGCAGCCCCCAACTAGCGGGGGGGAATGAGCAGTTCTTC

j_call: TRBJ2-3
v_call: TRBV7-9
clone_size: few
d_call: NA
cdr3_aa: CASSLTSTSTDTQYF
cdr3_nt: TGTGCCAGCAGCTTAACTAGCACTTCCACAGATACGCAGTATTTT

j_call: TRBJ2-5
v_call: TRBV28
clone_size: NA
d_call: NA
cdr3_aa: CAISPVGEQETQYF
cdr3_nt: TGTGCCATCTCCCCGGTCGGTGAACAAGAGACCCAGTACTTC

j_call: TRBJ2-2
v_call: TRBV7-9
clone_size: few
d_call: NA
cdr3_aa: CASSPIGQRNTGELFF
cdr3_nt: TGTGCCAGCAGCCCAATAGGACAGAGGAACACCGGGGAGCTGTTTTTT

j_call: TRBJ1-1
v_call: TRBV25-1
clone_size: few
d_call: NA
cdr3_aa: CASSSEGLRTEAFF
cdr3_nt: TGTGCCAGCAGCTCCGAGGGCCTTCGCACTGAAGCTTTCTTT

j_call: TRBJ1-1
v_call: TRBV6-1
clone_size: once
d_call: NA
cdr3_aa: CASNPPGRSEAFF
cdr3_nt: TGTGCCAGCAACCCACCCGGGAGATCTGAAGCTTTCTTT

j_call: TRBJ2-5
v_call: TRBV18
clone_size: NA
d_call: TRBD1
cdr3_aa: CASSPRTGEETQYF
cdr3_nt: TGTGCCAGCTCACCACGGACAGGGGAAGAGACCCAGTACTTC

j_call: TRBJ2-7
v_call: TRBV7-2
clone_size: NA
d_call: TRBD1
cdr3_aa: CASSSFGQGSYEQYF
cdr3_nt: TGTGCCAGCAGCTCATTCGGACAGGGAAGCTACGAGCAGTACTTC

j_call: TRBJ2-1
v_call: TRBV11-2
clone_size: NA
d_call: NA
cdr3_aa: CASTKAPGLYNEQFF
cdr3_nt: TGTGCCAGCACCAAAGCCCCCGGATTGTACAATGAGCAGTTCTTC

j_call: TRBJ2-5
v_call: TRBV7-2
clone_size: NA
d_call: NA
cdr3_aa: CASSLSGRRAETQYF
cdr3_nt: TGTGCCAGCAGCTTAAGCGGAAGGAGGGCGGAGACCCAGTACTTC

j_call: TRBJ2-2
v_call: TRBV5-1
clone_size: many
d_call: NA
cdr3_aa: CASSLGSGPNTGELFF
cdr3_nt: TGCGCCAGCAGCCTGGGATCAGGGCCTAACACCGGGGAGCTGTTTTTT

j_call: TRBJ1-2
v_call: TRBV28
clone_size: NA
d_call: TRBD1
cdr3_aa: CASLTGTGALNYGYTF
cdr3_nt: TGTGCCAGCTTGACCGGGACAGGGGCCCTTAACTATGGCTACACCTTC

j_call: TRBJ2-7
v_call: TRBV15
clone_size: NA
d_call: NA
cdr3_aa: CATSRDWSTGGGEQYF
cdr3_nt: TGTGCCACCAGCAGAGATTGGAGTACAGGGGGAGGGGAGCAGTACTTC

j_call: TRBJ2-7
v_call: TRBV5-1
clone_size: many
d_call: TRBD2
cdr3_aa: CASSMNAGTSGTLYEQYF
cdr3_nt: TGCGCCAGCAGCATGAATGCCGGGACTAGCGGGACCCTCTACGAGCAGTACTTC

j_call: TRBJ1-1
v_call: TRBV20-1
clone_size: NA
d_call: NA
cdr3_aa: CSARPNGLNTEAFF
cdr3_nt: TGCAGTGCTCGGCCCAACGGGTTGAACACTGAAGCTTTCTTT

j_call: TRBJ2-4
v_call: TRBV13
clone_size: few
d_call: TRBD2
cdr3_aa: CASSSSGTSGGLAKNIQYF
cdr3_nt: TGTGCCAGCAGCTCCTCCGGGACTAGCGGGGGTCTAGCCAAAAACATTCAGTACTTC

j_call: TRBJ1-2
v_call: TRBV20-1
clone_size: NA
d_call: TRBD1
cdr3_aa: CSARDGRTGGRGTGYTF
cdr3_nt: TGCAGTGCTAGAGATGGACGGACAGGAGGAAGAGGGACTGGCTACACCTTC

j_call: TRBJ1-5
v_call: TRBV5-8
clone_size: few
d_call: TRBD1
cdr3_aa: CASSQGQVSNQPQHF
cdr3_nt: TGTGCCAGCAGCCAGGGACAGGTTAGCAATCAGCCCCAGCATTTT

j_call: TRBJ2-7
v_call: TRBV7-2
clone_size: few
d_call: NA
cdr3_aa: CASSLTQAYSYEQYF
cdr3_nt: TGTGCCAGCAGCTTAACTCAGGCATACTCCTACGAGCAGTACTTC

j_call: TRBJ2-1
v_call: TRBV5-5
clone_size: NA
d_call: NA
cdr3_aa: CASSLFGKSSYNEQFF
cdr3_nt: TGTGCCAGCAGCTTGTTCGGGAAGAGCTCCTACAATGAGCAGTTCTTC

j_call: TRBJ2-2
v_call: TRBV7-7
clone_size: many
d_call: NA
cdr3_aa: CASSSTANTGELFF
cdr3_nt: TGTGCCAGCAGCAGCACGGCGAACACCGGGGAGCTGTTTTTT

j_call: TRBJ1-2
v_call: TRBV7-9
clone_size: few
d_call: NA
cdr3_aa: CASSVGYYGYTF
cdr3_nt: TGTGCCAGCAGCGTCGGCTACTATGGCTACACCTTC

j_call: TRBJ2-7
v_call: TRBV10-3
clone_size: NA
d_call: NA
cdr3_aa: CAISESTAPRYEQYF
cdr3_nt: TGTGCCATCAGTGAGTCTACGGCCCCTCGATACGAGCAGTACTTC

j_call: TRBJ2-5
v_call: TRBV7-8
clone_size: NA
d_call: TRBD2
cdr3_aa: CASSLERAGGKETQYF
cdr3_nt: TGTGCCAGCAGCTTAGAAAGAGCGGGGGGGAAAGAGACCCAGTACTTC

j_call: TRBJ1-5
v_call: TRBV20-1
clone_size: NA
d_call: NA
cdr3_aa: CSARDKGTGQHF
cdr3_nt: TGCAGTGCTAGAGATAAGGGGACGGGGCAGCATTTT

j_call: TRBJ1-2
v_call: TRBV14
clone_size: few
d_call: NA
cdr3_aa: CARILRCGVDYGYTF
cdr3_nt: TGTGCCAGAATACTCCGTTGCGGGGTTGACTATGGCTACACCTTC

j_call: TRBJ2-3
v_call: TRBV27
clone_size: NA
d_call: TRBD1
cdr3_aa: CASGSTHRSTTGFTDTQYF
cdr3_nt: TGTGCCAGCGGATCAACGCACCGGTCCACGACAGGGTTCACAGATACGCAGTATTTT

j_call: TRBJ1-6
v_call: TRBV2
clone_size: NA
d_call: TRBD1
cdr3_aa: CASSTRQGNNSPLHF
cdr3_nt: TGTGCCAGCAGTACCCGACAGGGGAATAATTCACCCCTCCACTTT

j_call: TRBJ2-5
v_call: TRBV28
clone_size: NA
d_call: TRBD2
cdr3_aa: CASRQAGMGETQYF
cdr3_nt: TGTGCCAGCAGACAAGCGGGGATGGGAGAGACCCAGTACTTC

j_call: TRBJ2-7
v_call: TRBV7-2
clone_size: few
d_call: TRBD2
cdr3_aa: CASSLGREGLREQYF
cdr3_nt: TGTGCCAGCAGCTTAGGGCGGGAGGGGCTACGTGAGCAGTACTTC

j_call: TRBJ1-2
v_call: TRBV6-1
clone_size: NA
d_call: TRBD1
cdr3_aa: CASSRTGAAYGYTF
cdr3_nt: TGTGCCAGCAGCCGAACAGGGGCGGCCTATGGCTACACCTTC

j_call: TRBJ2-7
v_call: TRBV29-1
clone_size: few
d_call: TRBD2
cdr3_aa: CSVKPGLAGYEQYF
cdr3_nt: TGCAGCGTGAAACCGGGACTAGCGGGATACGAGCAGTACTTC

j_call: TRBJ1-1
v_call: TRBV20-1
clone_size: NA
d_call: TRBD1
cdr3_aa: CSARDYRGREAFF
cdr3_nt: TGCAGTGCTAGGGATTACAGGGGCCGGGAAGCTTTCTTT

j_call: TRBJ1-1
v_call: TRBV7-9
clone_size: few
d_call: TRBD1
cdr3_aa: CASSLEGAKTEAFF
cdr3_nt: TGTGCCAGCAGCTTAGAGGGGGCTAAGACTGAAGCTTTCTTT

j_call: TRBJ2-4
v_call: TRBV5-1
clone_size: few
d_call: NA
cdr3_aa: CASSHVGTALAKNIQYF
cdr3_nt: TGCGCCAGCAGCCATGTCGGGACGGCCCTAGCCAAAAACATTCAGTACTTC

j_call: TRBJ2-3
v_call: TRBV5-1
clone_size: many
d_call: TRBD2
cdr3_aa: CASSLQGREGADTQYF
cdr3_nt: TGCGCCAGCAGCTTACAGGGGCGGGAGGGCGCAGATACGCAGTATTTT

j_call: TRBJ1-5
v_call: TRBV28
clone_size: few
d_call: NA
cdr3_aa: CASSLIGGNQPQHF
cdr3_nt: TGTGCCAGCAGTTTGATAGGGGGCAATCAGCCCCAGCATTTT